This T cell receptor (beta chain) was sequenced for a study of T-cell memory formation after mild COVID-19. Whole-study findings and limits: The study found balanced CD4/CD8 in clones contracting day 15 to 85 and a CD4+ lean in later expanders.

About this clonotype itself: Its cognate antigen is unknown.

Constant-segment-primed 5'RACE gave TCR alpha and TCR beta cDNA libraries with sample barcodes and UMIs. One entry per CDR3 protein, called by TCRdb with MiXCR from the 5' RACE reads. The data contain about 260,000 distinct CDR3 sequences, 15% to 20% of them singletons. V lost 1 base and J lost 0, with 7 bases in between. The CDR3 is 14 residues long. Per germline, CDR1 SQVTM and CDR2 ANQGSEA. Sequenced material: PBMCs or a T cell subset sorted from them (not recorded which). The clonotype originates from a young man who had mild COVID-19 (a few samples of this study predate the infection). Cell type and time point are not known. The chain links TRBV29-1 to TRBJ2-4; D unresolved. The CDR3 loop reads CSVEGGIAKNIQYF. CDR3 nucleotide sequence: TGCAGCGTTGAAGGGGGAATAGCCAAAAACATTCAGTACTTC.